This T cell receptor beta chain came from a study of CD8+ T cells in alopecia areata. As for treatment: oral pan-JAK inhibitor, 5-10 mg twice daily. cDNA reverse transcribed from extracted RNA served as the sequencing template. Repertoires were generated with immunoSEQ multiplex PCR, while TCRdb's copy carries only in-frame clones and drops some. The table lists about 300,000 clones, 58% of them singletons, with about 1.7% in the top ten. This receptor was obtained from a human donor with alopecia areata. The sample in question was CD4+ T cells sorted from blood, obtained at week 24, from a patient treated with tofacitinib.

Here the CDR3 DNA reads TGTGCCAGCAGCTTTACTGAGACCCAGTACTTC. Its translation: CASSFTETQYF. This chain uses TRBV7-2 with TRBJ2-5, with D unclear. CDR1 SGHTA and CDR2 FQGNSA come from the germline V gene. The V end lost 3 bases, the J end lost 5 bases, and 4 bases lay between the germline ends. This CDR3 has 11 amino acids.